This TCR beta chain was identified in a study of synovial regulatory T cells in juvenile arthritis. The germline V gene encodes CDR1 WNHNN and CDR2 SYGVQD (reference sequence). The CDR3 is 13 amino acids. The record lacks a DNA sequence. Profiled with immunoSEQ multiplex PCR; TCRdb holds only in-frame clones, not every one. Across about 2,800 clones, the top ten clones capture around 11% of the sample. Each patient with active arthritis gave synovial fluid along with matched peripheral blood. The specimen sequenced was Treg cells from the synovium. The V and J genes are TRBV10-1 and TRBJ2-2; TCRdb's assignment of TRBD1 cannot be checked, as there is no DNA. This receptor was identified in a donor younger than 30 with juvenile idiopathic arthritis. CDR3 protein: CASSGHLTGELFF.